The rows below give T cell receptor beta chains drawn from one sample of a study of control samples from healthy donors and cancer patients. Measured with immunoSEQ multiplex PCR; TCRdb has only the in-frame clones, and not every one. The sample consists of approximately 140,000 clones, 93% of them appearing once. The sample was blood. The receptors stem from a man younger than 35 in good health. Both conserved end residues are part of each CDR3. The order of the fields is V gene, D gene, J gene, clone size, CDR3 DNA, CDR3 protein. The D gene is left open where the match is weak. Only part of the rows carry a size: once, few, many, or a class if the clone is expanded.

v_call: TRBV3-1/TRBV3-2
d_call: TRBD1
j_call: TRBJ1-2
clone_size: -
cdr3_nt: TGTGCCAGCAGCCAAGGTGGGACAGGGGGAGGCTATGGCTACACCTTC
cdr3_aa: CASSQGGTGGGYGYTF

v_call: TRBV19
d_call: -
j_call: TRBJ1-2
clone_size: -
cdr3_nt: TGTGCCAGTAGTATAGAAGGGGACGGGATATATGGCTACACCTTC
cdr3_aa: CASSIEGDGIYGYTF

v_call: TRBV9
d_call: -
j_call: TRBJ1-1
clone_size: -
cdr3_nt: TGTGCCAGCAGCCAGCGACTGATGAACACTGAAGCTTTCTTT
cdr3_aa: CASSQRLMNTEAFF

v_call: TRBV19
d_call: -
j_call: TRBJ1-4
clone_size: -
cdr3_nt: TGTGCCAGTAGTCCTAGGGGCGGAGGGTCATCAGTCGGAAAACTGTTTTTT
cdr3_aa: CASSPRGGGSSVGKLFF

v_call: TRBV12-3/TRBV12-4
d_call: -
j_call: TRBJ2-2
clone_size: -
cdr3_nt: TGTGCCAGCAGTTATTCCACCGGGGAGCTGTTTTTT
cdr3_aa: CASSYSTGELFF

v_call: TRBV29-1
d_call: -
j_call: TRBJ2-7
clone_size: -
cdr3_nt: TGCAGCGTTGATGGGGTTGGGGACGGGTACGAGCAGTACTTC
cdr3_aa: CSVDGVGDGYEQYF

v_call: TRBV3-1/TRBV3-2
d_call: -
j_call: TRBJ1-2
clone_size: once
cdr3_nt: TGTGCCAGCAGCCGCGACCGAGGACACTATGGCTACACCTTC
cdr3_aa: CASSRDRGHYGYTF

v_call: TRBV7-9
d_call: TRBD2
j_call: TRBJ2-7
clone_size: -
cdr3_nt: TGTGCCAGCAGCCGAGGGACTAGCGGGAGCACTTTCTACGAGCAGTACTTC
cdr3_aa: CASSRGTSGSTFYEQYF

v_call: TRBV9
d_call: -
j_call: TRBJ1-5
clone_size: -
cdr3_nt: TGTGCCAGCAGTCTAGGAGGGACGGGGAATCAGCCCCAGCATTTT
cdr3_aa: CASSLGGTGNQPQHF

v_call: TRBV7-9
d_call: -
j_call: TRBJ2-1
clone_size: -
cdr3_nt: TGTGCCAGCAGCCCCCGCGGGACCGGCATGGATGAGCAGTTCTTC
cdr3_aa: CASSPRGTGMDEQFF